This T cell receptor (beta chain) is drawn from a study of T cell responses to AZD1222 COVID-19 vaccine. About the research overall: Pooling was applied to second doses at about 4 or about 12 weeks.

V lost 5 bases and J lost 6, with 8 bases in between. The CDR3 is made up of 11 amino acids. Remarks on this clone: What it recognizes is unknown. The sample contains more than one DNA sequence encoding this CDR3.

Assay used: immunoSEQ multiplex PCR; TCRdb lists only in-frame clones, some missing. The profile covers almost 55,000 clones, with roughly four fifths appearing a single time and 9.5% to 13% taken by the ten largest. Points from the study as a whole: The peak T cell response came first, and repertoires were sampled only after it. White British donors predominated, females outnumbered males, and clonal diversity was possibly underestimated. Among spike-specific TCRs, nearly half reportedly target unmutated variant regions.

The sequence derives from an adult in good health. This chain uses TRBV12-3 or TRBV12-4 with TRBJ2-7; D gene unclear. The sample in question was peripheral blood, obtained on day 0 of AZD1222 vaccination. This CDR3 reads CASSHRGEQYF. The CDR3 DNA follows: TGTGCCAGCAGTCATCGCGGCGAGCAGTACTTC.